The entry below gives a single T cell receptor (beta chain) sequence along with its context. These data belong to a study of blood T cell repertoires in COVID-19. Across the study: T cells, B-cell-depleted T cells, or PBMCs provided the cDNA or gDNA that served as material.

V was trimmed by 0 bases and J by 5 bases, leaving 11 bases between them. The germline V gene has CDR1 SGHRS and CDR2 YFSETQ. There are 14 residues in the CDR3. The Seattle patients joined while their infection was active and were tracked longitudinally afterward. TCRdb's copy holds only in-frame clones and misses some; the assay was immunoSEQ multiplex PCR. This sample has roughly 64,000 clones, with roughly 78% found just once. The specimen sequenced was peripheral blood. The chain couples TRBV5-1 to TRBJ2-5; D not resolved. The source is a man in his 60s with COVID-19, enrolled during active disease. Written as DNA, the CDR3 is TGCGCCAGCAGCTTGGGCGGTAATACGGAGACCCAGTACTTC. Translated: CASSLGGNTETQYF. The full variable domain, its missing parts supplied by reference TRBV5-1 and TRBJ2-5, is KAGVTQTPRYLIKTRGQQVTLSCSPISGHRSVSWYQQTPGQGLQFLFEYFSETQRNKGNFPGRFSGRQFSNSRSEMNVSTLELGDSALYLCASSLGGNTETQYFGPGTRLLVL.